Shown below are 27 T cell receptor beta chains from a single sample sequenced in a study of shared clonotypes between healthy human individuals. Some clones are missing from TCRdb's copy, which holds only in-frame ones; the method was immunoSEQ multiplex PCR. Here the sample spans hundreds of thousands of clones, roughly 70% being singletons. The sequenced material came from memory CD4+ T cells sorted from blood. Subset here: CD45RA-negative fraction. Every receptor here comes from a woman between 25 and 40 years old in good health.

This chain connects TRBV19 to TRBJ1-5; unclear D gene. Germline loops: CDR1 LNHDA, CDR2 SQIVND (reference sequence). Trimming stripped 3 bases from V and 2 bases from J, with 8 bases between. There are 14 residues in the CDR3. The CDR3 DNA sequence: TGTGCCAGTAGTATCGATGGGGGCAATCAGCCCCAGCATTTT. Amino acid sequence: CASSIDGGNQPQHF. The full variable domain, with the rest looked up from reference TRBV19 and TRBJ1-5, is DGGITQSPKYLFRKEGQNVTLSCEQNLNHDAMYWYRQDPGQGLRLIYYSQIVNDFQKGDIAEGYSVSREKKESFPLTVTSAQKNPTAFYLCASSIDGGNQPQHFGDGTRLSIL.

This clone was counted at least ten times. Other DNA sequences from this sample encode an identical CDR3 as well. This rearrangement joins TRBV2 to TRBJ2-7; 11 nucleotides match TRBD2. Germline CDR1 is SNHLY and CDR2 is FYNNEI. The CDR3 has 15 residues. J lost 3 bases, V lost 7 bases, and 8 bases had no gene match. The CDR3 spells CASTPLAGVLYEQYF. DNA for the CDR3: TGTGCCAGCACCCCACTAGCGGGAGTTCTCTACGAGCAGTACTTC.

This chain's CDR3 is CASSSGTSFGELFF. CDR3 nucleotide sequence: TGTGCCAGCTCATCCGGGACTAGCTTCGGGGAGCTGTTTTTT. This chain connects TRBV18 to TRBJ2-2, with TRBD2 matching 9 bases. The trim removed 5 bases at V and 7 bases at J, leaving 5 bases unmatched. Germline V gene lookup returns CDR1 KGHSH and CDR2 LQKENI. The CDR3 contains 14 residues.

This clone was counted only a few times. The chain links TRBV25-1 to TRBJ1-3; D gene unclear. CDR1 MGHDK and CDR2 SYGVNS come from the germline V gene. This CDR3 has 16 amino acids. V was trimmed by 3 bases and J by 2 bases, leaving 14 bases between them. Written as DNA, the CDR3 is TGTGCCAGCAGTGAGGGGTACGGCTATACTGGAAACACCATATATTTT. Protein: CASSEGYGYTGNTIYF. Filled out from reference TRBV25-1 and TRBJ1-3, the complete variable domain reads EADIYQTPRYLVIGTGKKITLECSQTMGHDKMYWYQQDPGMELHLIHYSYGVNSTEKGDLSSESTVSRIRTEHFPLTLESARPSHTSQYLCASSEGYGYTGNTIYFGEGSWLTVV.

Details on this clone: The junction shows a germline mismatch at one end, possibly a read error. Other DNA sequences within the sample encode an identical CDR3. The chain combines TRBV2 with TRBJ2-6; TRBD1 matches 7 bases. Per the germline V gene, CDR1 is SNHLY and CDR2 is FYNNEI. The CDR3 spans 15 residues. The CDR3 coding sequence is TGTGCCAGCCAGTTAGGGGGCCCTGGGGCTAACGTCCTGACTTTC. Its protein is CASQLGGPGANVLTF.

This chain connects TRBV4-2 to TRBJ2-2; D might be TRBD2 (6 bases). V lost 4 bases, J lost 3 bases, and 18 bases lay in between. Per the germline V gene, CDR1 is LGHNA and CDR2 is YNFKEQ. CDR3 length: 17 amino acids. DNA of the CDR3: TGTGCCAGCAGCCCTAAGGTGGGGGGAGGCGACACCGGGGAGCTGTTTTTT. It yields the protein CASSPKVGGGDTGELFF.

The J gene is TRBJ2-7, the V gene TRBV7-9; tentative D call: TRBD2 (6 bases). The germline V gene encodes CDR1 SEHNR and CDR2 FQNEAQ (reference sequence). The CDR3 runs to 14 residues. Trimming took 5 bases from V and 4 from J, leaving 15 bases between them. This CDR3 is CASSIMEGRYEQYF. CDR3 bases: TGTGCCAGCAGCATTATGGAGGGCCGGTACGAGCAGTACTTC.

The V call is TRBV4-2, the J call TRBJ2-7; D call uncertain. V lost 6 bases and J lost 0, with 12 bases in between. Germline V gene sequence: CDR1 LGHNA, CDR2 YNFKEQ. CDR3 length equals 14 residues. The CDR3 sequence is CASRRSFNSYEQYF. The CDR3 nucleotides read TGTGCCAGCAGGCGGAGTTTTAACTCCTACGAGCAGTACTTC.

This sequence joins TRBV6-1 and TRBJ2-2; D is uncertain. Trimming removed 6 bases at V and 4 bases at J, with 9 bases between. The V gene's germline CDR1 is MNHNS and CDR2 SASEGT. This CDR3 comprises 13 residues. As DNA, the CDR3 is TGTGCCAGCAGAACACAGAGCACCGGGGAGCTGTTTTTT. It translates to CASRTQSTGELFF.

The V call is TRBV7-9, the J call TRBJ2-7; TRBD1 matches 7 bases. Germline V lookup: CDR1 SEHNR, CDR2 FQNEAQ (reference sequence). The CDR3 runs 18 residues. V gave up 6 bases and J gave up 6 bases; unmatched junction bases: 23. CDR3 in amino acids: CASSLKGKAQGISGEQYF. The CDR3 DNA sequence: TGTGCCAGCAGTCTTAAAGGGAAGGCACAGGGGATAAGTGGCGAGCAGTACTTC.

In its sample, this clone was seen once. V and J are TRBV5-1 and TRBJ2-1; 7 bases are shared with TRBD2. The CDR3 is 15 residues long. Trimming took 0 bases from V and 2 from J; bases not matched to a gene: 2. Germline CDR1 is SGHRS and CDR2 is YFSETQ. The CDR3 spells CASSLGAGPYNEQFF. In DNA, the CDR3 is TGCGCCAGCAGCTTGGGAGCGGGACCCTACAATGAGCAGTTCTTC.

The chain is built from TRBV27 and TRBJ2-3; tentatively, D is TRBD1 (5 bases). The CDR3 has 14 residues. The germline CDR1 and CDR2 sequences are MNHEY and SMNVEV (reference sequence). V lost 6 bases, J lost 2 bases, and 12 bases lay in between. The CDR3, as DNA: TGTGCCAGCAGCGACCGGACACTCACAGATACGCAGTATTTT. Translating gives CASSDRTLTDTQYF.

This CDR3 reads CSARPLRTGWEETQYF. The DNA of the CDR3 is TGCAGCGCTCGCCCCCTACGGACAGGATGGGAAGAGACCCAGTACTTC. The gene calls are TRBV29-1 and TRBJ2-5; 7 bases map to TRBD1. CDR3 length: 16 amino acids. Germline V CDR1 and CDR2: SQVTM, ANQGSEA. V dropped 7 bases and J dropped 3; count of bases not matched to a gene: 17.

V gene TRBV6-5 combines with J gene TRBJ1-2; D may be TRBD1 (5 bases). This CDR3 comprises 14 residues. CDR1 MNHEY and CDR2 SVGAGI come from the germline V gene. V gave up 2 bases and J gave up 4 bases, with 11 bases separating them. In DNA form, the CDR3 reads TGTGCCAGCAGTTACGGGGCGGGCCTCTATGGCTACACCTTC. Translating gives CASSYGAGLYGYTF.

The chain joins TRBV7-9 to TRBJ2-7; the D gene is possibly TRBD1 (6 bases). Trimming pared 1 base from V and 6 bases from J, leaving 10 bases between. CDR1 and CDR2 (germline): SEHNR, FQNEAQ (reference sequence). The CDR3 sequence is 13 residues long. The CDR3, as DNA: TGTGCCAGCAGCTTAGATGAAGGGGGCGAGCAGTACTTC. Translation gives CASSLDEGGEQYF.

V is TRBV4-2 and J is TRBJ2-3; TRBD1 is a possible D gene (6 bases). Germline lookup yields CDR1 LGHNA and CDR2 YNFKEQ. CDR3 size: 16 residues. Trimming stripped 1 base from V and 0 bases from J, with 11 bases between. The CDR3 DNA sequence: TGTGCCAGCAGCCAAGCAGGGGCCCAGAGCACAGATACGCAGTATTTT. Protein sequence: CASSQAGAQSTDTQYF.

This clone occurred a few times. CDR3 nucleotide sequence: TGTGCCAGCAGTTACTCGAATCCAGGGTTTGGCTATGGCTACACCTTC. Protein: CASSYSNPGFGYGYTF. The V and J genes are TRBV6-5 and TRBJ1-2, with a weak D call TRBD1 (5 bases). CDR3 length: 16 amino acids. CDR1 is MNHEY, CDR2 SVGAGI, per germline. The ends were cut back, 0 bases at V and 4 bases at J, with 15 bases in the middle.

J is TRBJ2-7 and V is TRBV6-5; 11 bases map to TRBD2. The CDR3 sequence is 15 residues long. With V trimmed by 7 bases and J by 3 bases, 8 bases remained unmatched. Germline-derived CDR1 and CDR2 are MNHEY and SVGAGI. CDR3 amino acids: CASTPTSGRIYEQYF. DNA for the CDR3: TGTGCCAGCACCCCTACTAGCGGGAGAATCTACGAGCAGTACTTC.

This clone was seen once. V and J are TRBV9 and TRBJ2-7, with 11 bases matching TRBD1. CDR3 size: 15 residues. V lost 3 bases and J lost 1; bases outside the gene matches: 3. Germline loops: CDR1 SGDLS, CDR2 YYNGEE. The chain's CDR3 is CASSAWDRGSYEQYF. The CDR3 nucleotides are TGTGCCAGCAGCGCCTGGGACAGGGGGTCCTACGAGCAGTACTTC.

The chain joins TRBV29-1 to TRBJ1-1, with D perhaps TRBD1 (5 bases). Germline V lookup: CDR1 SQVTM, CDR2 ANQGSEA. The V and J ends lost 0 bases and 4 bases respectively, with 9 bases between them. The CDR3 consists of 13 residues. In DNA, the CDR3 is TGCAGCGTTGAAGACCCAGGGACCACTGAAGCTTTCTTT. Residues: CSVEDPGTTEAFF.

The chain employs TRBV28 and TRBJ2-1; 13 positions match TRBD2. Losses at the gene ends were 2 bases for V and 10 bases for J; bases not matched to a gene: 11. The CDR3 is 17 amino acids. Per the germline V gene, CDR1 is MDHEN and CDR2 is SYDVKM. The chain's CDR3 is CASSLGQPGTSGKEQFF. The CDR3, as DNA: TGTGCCAGCAGTTTAGGCCAACCCGGGACTAGCGGGAAAGAGCAGTTCTTC.

This clone appeared a few times. The chain uses TRBV10-3 and TRBJ2-1; 10 positions match TRBD2. V shed 10 bases, J shed 10 bases, and the junction held 4 bases outside the gene matches. The germline V gene has CDR1 ENHRY and CDR2 SYGVKD. This CDR3 region has 11 residues. The DNA of the CDR3 is TGTGCCAGTGGGACTAGCGAAGAGCAGTTCTTC. Translating it yields CASGTSEEQFF.

This clone showed up just a few times. The V gene is TRBV30, the J gene TRBJ1-4; a weak D match, TRBD1 (5 bases). This CDR3 contains 11 residues. V was shortened by 5 bases and J by 8 bases, with 9 bases between the two germline ends. Germline CDR1 reads GTSNPN; CDR2 reads SVGIG (reference sequence). As DNA, the CDR3 is TGTGCCTGGGGGGGAGGGGAAAAACTGTTTTTT. Translation: CAWGGGEKLFF. The full variable domain, completed using reference TRBV30 and TRBJ1-4, is SQTIHQWPATLVQPVGSPLSLECTVEGTSNPNLYWYRQAAGRGLQLLFYSVGIGQISSEVPQNLSASRPQDRQFILSSKKLLLSDSGFYLCAWGGGEKLFFGSGTQLSVL.

This clone was found a few times. The chain has TRBV7-8 and TRBJ2-1, with 8 bases aligning to TRBD2. Germline trimming cut 4 bases from V and 9 bases from J; bases unmatched to any gene: 14. CDR1 SGHVS and CDR2 FQNEAQ come from the germline V gene. This CDR3 has 16 residues. The CDR3 spells CASSSRAGGRSTEQFF. Written as DNA, the CDR3 is TGTGCCAGCAGCTCCCGGGCGGGCGGGAGGTCGACTGAGCAGTTCTTC.

This clone was counted between two and nine times. The gene calls are TRBV28 and TRBJ1-1; 10 bases align to TRBD1. V dropped 3 bases and J dropped 10; count of bases not matched to a gene: 5. This CDR3 spans 13 amino acids. The germline V gene encodes CDR1 MDHEN and CDR2 SYDVKM. CDR3 residues: CASSFRDRGGAFF. CDR3 DNA sequence: TGTGCCAGCAGTTTTAGGGACAGGGGAGGAGCTTTCTTT.

This chain uses TRBV11-3 with TRBJ1-4; TRBD1 matches 9 bases. With V trimmed by 4 bases and J by 4 bases, 4 bases remained unmatched. Germline values: CDR1 SGHNT, CDR2 YENEEA. This CDR3 is built from 15 residues. This CDR3 reads CASSSRDRVNEKLFF. The CDR3 nucleotides read TGTGCCAGCAGCTCCCGGGACAGGGTTAATGAAAAACTGTTTTTT. The full variable domain, rest sourced from reference TRBV11-3 and TRBJ1-4, is EAGVVQSPRYKIIEKKQPVAFWCNPISGHNTLYWYLQNLGQGPELLIRYENEEAVDDSQLPKDRFSAERLKGVDSTLKIQPAELGDSAVYLCASSSRDRVNEKLFFGSGTQLSVL.

The rearrangement joins TRBV14 to TRBJ2-2; tentative D call: TRBD1 (5 bases). CDR1 is SGHDN and CDR2 is FVKESK in the germline V gene. With 0 bases removed from V and 7 bases from J, the gap between germline ends came to 12 bases. The CDR3 length is 15 residues. This chain's CDR3 is CASSQDRVGHGELFF. CDR3 coding DNA: TGTGCCAGCAGCCAAGACCGGGTAGGACACGGGGAGCTGTTTTTT.